The clone carrying this T cell receptor beta chain came up many times. Its antigen is still unknown. Library preparation followed earlier protocols using designated TCR primers. TCRdb recomputed calls from the PCR reads with MiXCR, one row per CDR3 protein. The data hold 75,000 to 95,000 distinct CDR3 sequences, with more than 20% observed a single time. In germline, CDR1 is SEHNR, CDR2 FQNEAQ (reference sequence). This CDR3 is 17 amino acids long. The V and J ends lost 4 bases and 0 bases, in that order; junction bases with no gene match: 8. The data belong to a study of molecular identifiers for immune sequencing clone quantification. Broader study findings: Among effectors, clones above 20 RNA copies held over 98% of molecules; among naive cells, under 1%. Spike-in Jurkat TCR RNA from a single cell reportedly registered among one million naive cells.

Sequenced input: naive CD8+ T cells from blood, with Jurkat cell RNA spiked in. Subset described: FACS-sorted CD8+CD4-CCR7+CD45RA+ naive T cells. The J gene is TRBJ1-1, the V gene TRBV7-9; 10 bases fit TRBD1. The TCR sequence derives from a human donor in good health. Some libraries in this study had Jurkat cell RNA spiked in. The CDR3 protein is CASSSRDRGLMNTEAFF. The CDR3, as DNA: TGTGCCAGCAGCTCCCGGGACAGGGGTCTTATGAACACTGAAGCTTTCTTT.